Presented here are 3 T cell receptor beta chains from one specimen sequenced in a study of T cell responses to AZD1222 COVID-19 vaccine (dated by TCRdb to about 2021). The library came from the immunoSEQ multiplex PCR assay. TCRdb obtained this table from immuneACCESS and retained in-frame rearrangements with V and J assigned. These tables miss some clones; where compared with another copy, unresolved V genes account for less than half of the shortfall, and the remainder is unexplained. Counted in this sample were about 130,000 clones; around nine tenths of them appeared once. The ten largest clones represent 1.5% to 2% of the sample. Read against the paper, the sample's time point label means: baseline before first vaccination. Sequencing was performed on peripheral blood, taken on day 0 of AZD1222 vaccination. The receptors were gathered from an adult in good health.

The rearrangement uses TRBV4-2 and TRBJ1-6; TRBD1 agrees at 7 bases. Germline values: CDR1 LGHNA, CDR2 YNFKEQ. The V gene end was trimmed by 6 bases and the J gene end by 10 bases; junction bases not matched to a gene: 15. The CDR3 runs to 16 residues. The chain's CDR3 is CASSRYRGGDVSPLHF. CDR3 nucleotide sequence: TGTGCCAGCAGTCGGTACAGGGGAGGAGATGTCTCACCCCTCCACTTT.

The gene calls are TRBV12-5 and TRBJ1-3, with 7 bases matching TRBD1. The CDR3 has 15 residues. The germline gives CDR1 LGHNT, CDR2 FRNRAP. The V segment lost 1 base and the J segment 4 bases; nucleotides outside the gene matches: 4. In nucleotides, the CDR3 is TGTGCTAGTGGTTTGGGACAGGGAATGGGAAACACCATATATTTT. It yields the protein CASGLGQGMGNTIYF.

V usage is TRBV5-1 and J usage is TRBJ2-7; TRBD1 aligns across 7 bases. The CDR3 length is 14 residues. Germline CDR1 and CDR2: SGHRS and YFSETQ. The junction had 4 bases not matched to a gene; V was cut back by 0 bases and J by 4 bases. The CDR3 DNA is TGCGCCAGCAGCTTGGCCCAGGGGGTTTACGAGCAGTACTTC. It codes for CASSLAQGVYEQYF.